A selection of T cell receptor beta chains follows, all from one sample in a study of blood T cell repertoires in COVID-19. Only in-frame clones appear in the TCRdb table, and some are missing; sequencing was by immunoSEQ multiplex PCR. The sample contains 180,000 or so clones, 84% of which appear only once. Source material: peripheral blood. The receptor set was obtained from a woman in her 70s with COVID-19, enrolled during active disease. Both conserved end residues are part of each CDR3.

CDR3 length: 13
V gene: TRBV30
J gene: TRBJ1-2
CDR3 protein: CAWDLGALGGYTF

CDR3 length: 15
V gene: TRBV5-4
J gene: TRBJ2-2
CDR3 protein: CASSLNRGRTGELFF

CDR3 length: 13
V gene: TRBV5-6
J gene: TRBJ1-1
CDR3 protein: CASSLHGGTEAFF

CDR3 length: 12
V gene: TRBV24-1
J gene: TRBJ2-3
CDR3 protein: CATNRGTDTQYF

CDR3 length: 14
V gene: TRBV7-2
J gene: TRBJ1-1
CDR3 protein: CASSFEPVVIKAFF

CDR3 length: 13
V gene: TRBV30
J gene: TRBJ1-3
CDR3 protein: CAWSVTAGNTIYF

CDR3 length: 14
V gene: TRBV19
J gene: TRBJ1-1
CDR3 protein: CASRPPGKNTEAFF

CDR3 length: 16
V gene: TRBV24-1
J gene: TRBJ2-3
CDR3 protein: CATSDRQQSSTDTQYF

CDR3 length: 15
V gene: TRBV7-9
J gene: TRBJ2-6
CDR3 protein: CASSSQGRGANVLTF

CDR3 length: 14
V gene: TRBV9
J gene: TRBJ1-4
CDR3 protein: CASRPGITNEKLFF

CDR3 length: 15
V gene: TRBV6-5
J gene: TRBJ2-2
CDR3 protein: CASSSLDRNTGELFF

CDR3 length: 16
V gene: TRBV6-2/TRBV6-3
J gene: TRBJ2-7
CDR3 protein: CASSPARRDRGYEQYF

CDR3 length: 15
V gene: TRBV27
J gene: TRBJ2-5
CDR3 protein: CASKLAGAYQETQYF

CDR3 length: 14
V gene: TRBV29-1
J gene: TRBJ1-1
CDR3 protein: CSVRTGGTYTEAFF

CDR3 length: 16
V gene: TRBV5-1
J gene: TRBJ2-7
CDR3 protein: CASSSAPGTGGYEQYF

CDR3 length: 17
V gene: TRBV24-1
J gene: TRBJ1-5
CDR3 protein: CATRGDRERGSIQPQHF

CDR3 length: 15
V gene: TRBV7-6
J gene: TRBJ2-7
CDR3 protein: CASSLPGQGIHEQYF

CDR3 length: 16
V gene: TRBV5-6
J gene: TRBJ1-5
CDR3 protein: CASSRGGQGRGQPQHF

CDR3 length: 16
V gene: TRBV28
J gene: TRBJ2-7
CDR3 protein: CASSLNYRPFSYEQYF

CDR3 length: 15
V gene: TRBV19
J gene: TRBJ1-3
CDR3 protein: CASSILRPSGNTIYF

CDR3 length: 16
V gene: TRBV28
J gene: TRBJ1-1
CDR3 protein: CASSLAPGQLNTEAFF

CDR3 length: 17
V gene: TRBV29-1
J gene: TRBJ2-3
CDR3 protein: CSVGRGEVQRSTDTQYF

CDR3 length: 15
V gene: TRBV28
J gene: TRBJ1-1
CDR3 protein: CASSYPPTGGTEAFF

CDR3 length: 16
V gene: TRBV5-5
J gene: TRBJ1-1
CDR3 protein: CASIPDWGQTGTEAFF

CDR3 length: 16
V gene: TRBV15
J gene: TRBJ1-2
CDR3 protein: CATSRGGTGAYYGYTF

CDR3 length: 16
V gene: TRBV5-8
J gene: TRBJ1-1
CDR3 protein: CASSLGWGGEMTEAFF

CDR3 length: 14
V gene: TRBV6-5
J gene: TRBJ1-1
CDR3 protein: CASSQSGGETEAFF

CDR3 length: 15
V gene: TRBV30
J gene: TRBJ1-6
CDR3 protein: CAWSLTGVHNSPLHF

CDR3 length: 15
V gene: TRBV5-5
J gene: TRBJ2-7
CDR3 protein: CASSLRTGGSYEQYF

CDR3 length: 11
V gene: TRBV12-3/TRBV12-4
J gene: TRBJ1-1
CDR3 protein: CASSLGGEAFF

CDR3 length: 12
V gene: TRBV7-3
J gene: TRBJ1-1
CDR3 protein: CASQGPGTEAFF

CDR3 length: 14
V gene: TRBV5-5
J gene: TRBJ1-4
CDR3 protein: CASSGSRQGKELFF

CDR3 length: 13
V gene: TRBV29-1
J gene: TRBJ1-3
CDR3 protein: CSVEDPGSNTIYF

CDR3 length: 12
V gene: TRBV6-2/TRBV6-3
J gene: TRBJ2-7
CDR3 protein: CASSKGAYEQYF

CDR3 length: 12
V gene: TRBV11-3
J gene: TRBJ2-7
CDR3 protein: CASSRDNYEQYF

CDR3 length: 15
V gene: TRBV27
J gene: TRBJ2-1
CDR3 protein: CASSLDRGFLNEQFF

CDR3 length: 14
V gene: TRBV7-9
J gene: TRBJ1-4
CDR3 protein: CASSSGTGWEKLFF

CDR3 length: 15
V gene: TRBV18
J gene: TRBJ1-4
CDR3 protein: CASSPQGGQGEKLFF

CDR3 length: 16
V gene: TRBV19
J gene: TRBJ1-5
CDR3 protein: CASSSPAGGGNQPQHF

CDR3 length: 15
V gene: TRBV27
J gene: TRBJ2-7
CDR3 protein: CASSSKREGPYEQYF

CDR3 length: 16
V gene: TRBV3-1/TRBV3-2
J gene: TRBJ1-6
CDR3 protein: CASSRPGGLDNSPLHF

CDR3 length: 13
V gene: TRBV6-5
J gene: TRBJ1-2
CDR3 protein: CAITRTANYGYTF

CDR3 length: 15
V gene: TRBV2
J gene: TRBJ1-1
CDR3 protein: CASSDGGAVGTEAFF

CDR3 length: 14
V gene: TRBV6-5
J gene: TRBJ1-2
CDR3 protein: CASSNRAWVYGYTF

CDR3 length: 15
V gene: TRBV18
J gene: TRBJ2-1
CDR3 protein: CASSPPGLVRGEQFF

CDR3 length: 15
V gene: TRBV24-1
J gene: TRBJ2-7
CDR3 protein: CATSEPGGATYEQYF

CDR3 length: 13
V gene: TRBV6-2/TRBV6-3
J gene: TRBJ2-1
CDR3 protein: CASSQRERGEQFF

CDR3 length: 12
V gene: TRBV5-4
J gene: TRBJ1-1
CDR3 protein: CASSLIGGEAFF